These 25 T cell receptor beta chains share one sample of origin, sequenced in a study of blood T cell repertoires in COVID-19. Produced via immunoSEQ multiplex PCR; TCRdb's table is partial and in-frame only. The sample has approximately 300,000 clones; around 90% are singletons. Sequenced sample: PBMCs or T cells enriched from blood (not recorded which). The origin of the receptors is a woman aged 25 to 45 who had recovered from COVID-19.

The J gene is TRBJ1-5, the V gene TRBV6-5; 9 bases fit TRBD1. The CDR3 has 14 amino acids. Per the germline V gene, CDR1 is MNHEY and CDR2 is SVGAGI. The junction had 4 bases not matched to a gene; V was cut back by 5 bases and J by 5 bases. CDR3 in amino acids: CASSLQGAHQPQHF. CDR3 coding DNA: TGTGCCAGCAGTCTACAGGGGGCTCATCAGCCCCAGCATTTT.

The CDR3 sequence is CASSPRTVLSNQPQHF. The CDR3 DNA reads as TGTGCCAGCAGTCCAAGGACAGTCTTGAGCAATCAGCCCCAGCATTTT. The rearrangement joins TRBV6-2 or TRBV6-3 to TRBJ1-5; TRBD1 might be the D (6 bases). V was shortened by 5 bases and J by 1 base, with 15 bases between the two germline ends. This CDR3 has 16 residues. Germline assignment: CDR1 MNHEY and CDR2 SVGEGT.

The genes are TRBV27 and TRBJ2-7; D is unresolved. Germline assignment: CDR1 MNHEY and CDR2 SMNVEV (reference sequence). The V end was cut by 0 bases, the J end by 5 bases, with 14 bases between. The CDR3 extends over 15 amino acids. The CDR3 reads CASSLSARVRDEQYF. CDR3 in DNA: TGTGCCAGCAGTTTATCAGCCCGAGTGCGCGACGAGCAGTACTTC.

This chain joins TRBV10-3 and TRBJ1-2, with 10 bases matching TRBD1. The CDR3 has 13 amino acids. Germline lookup yields CDR1 ENHRY and CDR2 SYGVKD. Trimming took 6 bases from V and 3 from J; bases not matched to a gene: 1. Here the CDR3 DNA reads TGTGCCATCAGGGGGACAGGGGACTATGGCTACACCTTC. As protein: CAIRGTGDYGYTF.

The CDR3 spells CASSPRTDNYGYTF. The DNA for the CDR3 is TGCGCCAGCAGCCCCCGGACAGATAACTATGGCTACACCTTC. The rearrangement links TRBV5-1 to TRBJ1-2; a possible D gene is TRBD1 (6 bases). The CDR3 length is 14 residues. V was clipped by 4 bases and J by 1 base, with 11 bases between them. Germline V gene sequence: CDR1 SGHRS, CDR2 YFSETQ.

CDR3 DNA sequence: TGTGCCAGCAGGCGACAGGGCCCCGACGAGCAGTACTTC. Its protein product is CASRRQGPDEQYF. The chain has TRBV27 and TRBJ2-7, with 7 bases aligning to TRBD1. J lost 5 bases, V lost 6 bases, and 7 bases had no gene match. This CDR3 region has 13 residues. The V gene's germline CDR1 is MNHEY and CDR2 SMNVEV (reference sequence).

As regards this clone: The sample carries other DNA sequences with the same CDR3. The chain links TRBV5-1 to TRBJ2-3, with D perhaps TRBD2 (7 bases). Germline V gene data show CDR1 as SGHRS and CDR2 as YFSETQ. This CDR3 region has 14 residues. V lost 3 bases and J 5 bases, leaving 13 bases between the germline ends. The CDR3 spells CASSSGEGGDTQYF. The CDR3 nucleotides read TGCGCCAGCAGCTCCGGGGAGGGGGGAGATACGCAGTATTTT.

The chain has TRBV13 and TRBJ2-3; 8 nucleotides line up with TRBD1. Germline values: CDR1 PRHDT, CDR2 FYEKMQ (reference sequence). There are 15 residues in the CDR3. Losses at the gene ends were 5 bases for V and 4 bases for J; bases not matched to a gene: 8. The CDR3 spells CASSLRQGLADTQYF. CDR3 coding DNA: TGTGCCAGCAGCCTTCGACAGGGGCTAGCAGATACGCAGTATTTT.

This chain uses TRBV7-6 with TRBJ2-7; TRBD2 matches at 12 bases. Losses at the gene ends were 5 bases for V and 2 bases for J; bases not matched to a gene: 4. The CDR3 spans 15 residues. In germline, CDR1 is SGHVS, CDR2 FNYEAQ. The CDR3 sequence is CASSRLAGDTYEQYF. The CDR3 nucleotides are TGTGCCAGCAGCAGACTAGCGGGGGATACCTACGAGCAGTACTTC.

This chain links TRBV13 with TRBJ2-2; 8 nucleotides match TRBD1. There are 18 residues in the CDR3. Germline V gene lookup returns CDR1 PRHDT and CDR2 FYEKMQ (reference sequence). Unmatched junction bases numbered 17, after V lost 6 bases and J lost 5 bases. The CDR3 is CASSPKTGVEVLTGELFF. DNA of the CDR3: TGTGCCAGCAGTCCTAAGACAGGGGTGGAGGTATTAACCGGGGAGCTGTTTTTT. Complete variable domain (other parts from reference TRBV13 and TRBJ2-2): AAGVIQSPRHLIKEKRETATLKCYPIPRHDTVYWYQQGPGQDPQFLISFYEKMQSDKGSIPDRFSAQQFSDYHSELNMSSLELGDSALYFCASSPKTGVEVLTGELFFGEGSRLTVL.

This sequence joins TRBV2 and TRBJ1-4; D perhaps matches TRBD1 (5 bases). The CDR3 extends over 15 amino acids. Looked up from germline, CDR1 is SNHLY and CDR2 is FYNNEI. V lost 6 bases to trimming and J lost 0 bases, with 11 bases between them. DNA of the CDR3: TGTGCCAGCAGCCGGAGGGGCCCAACTAATGAAAAACTGTTTTTT. Translation: CASSRRGPTNEKLFF.

On this clone itself: Distinct nucleotide sequences in the sample also encode this CDR3. The chain is built from TRBV19 and TRBJ1-1; D call uncertain. This CDR3 spans 11 amino acids. The V gene lost 6 bases and the J gene lost 5 bases, with 7 bases spanning the gap. Germline V gives CDR1 LNHDA, CDR2 SQIVND (reference sequence). CDR3 coding DNA: TGTGCCAGTAGGACTGGTACTGAAGCTTTCTTT. Residues: CASRTGTEAFF.

The gene calls are TRBV27 and TRBJ1-6; 7 bases are a match to TRBD1. J lost 5 bases, V lost 6 bases, and 4 bases had no gene match. In germline, CDR1 is MNHEY, CDR2 SMNVEV (reference sequence). The CDR3 covers 14 residues. The CDR3 sequence is CASRQGSNNSPLHF. CDR3 coding DNA: TGTGCCAGCAGACAGGGGTCAAATAATTCACCCCTCCACTTT.

The rearrangement links TRBV7-2 to TRBJ2-3; 10 positions match TRBD2. This CDR3 has 15 residues. J gave up 3 bases and V 5 bases, and 5 bases lay outside the gene matches. Germline V gives CDR1 SGHTA, CDR2 FQGNSA. The CDR3 reads CASSRQRGGTDTQYF. Here the CDR3 DNA reads TGTGCCAGCAGCCGTCAGCGGGGGGGTACAGATACGCAGTATTTT.

The J gene is TRBJ1-1, the V gene TRBV3-1 (or the pseudogene TRBV3-2); 10 nucleotides match TRBD1. CDR1 is LGHDT, CDR2 YNNKEL, per germline (reference sequence). This CDR3 is built from 14 residues. Trimming took 2 bases from V and 8 from J; bases not matched to a gene: 5. CDR3 amino acids: CASSQMTGGEEAFF. CDR3 nucleotide sequence: TGTGCCAGCAGCCAAATGACAGGGGGCGAGGAAGCTTTCTTT.

The chain uses TRBV25-1 and TRBJ1-6; the match to TRBD1 covers 8 bases. CDR3 length: 14 residues. Germline trimming cut 9 bases from V and 7 bases from J; bases unmatched to any gene: 8. Germline V gene sequence: CDR1 MGHDK, CDR2 SYGVNS. This CDR3 reads CARLSTGVNSPLHF. As DNA, the CDR3 is TGTGCCAGACTATCGACAGGGGTCAATTCACCCCTCCACTTT.

The chain joins TRBV28 to TRBJ2-3, with TRBD2 identical over 9 bases. Germline values: CDR1 MDHEN, CDR2 SYDVKM. V lost 1 base to trimming and J lost 2 bases; unmatched junction nucleotides: 4. There are 16 residues in the CDR3. As DNA, the CDR3 is TGTGCCAGCAGTTTATCGCCTAGCGGGGTCACAGATACGCAGTATTTT. This codes for CASSLSPSGVTDTQYF.

The chain uses TRBV5-1 and TRBJ1-2; D is uncertain. The CDR3 is made up of 14 amino acids. Germline V lookup: CDR1 SGHRS, CDR2 YFSETQ. Deletions cut 1 base from V and 0 bases from J, with 7 bases between. This CDR3 is CASSLFRSNYGYTF. The CDR3 nucleotides are TGCGCCAGCAGCTTGTTCCGTTCTAACTATGGCTACACCTTC.

The chain recombines TRBV5-4 with TRBJ1-3; D is ambiguous. The CDR3 spans 15 residues. V was pared by 0 bases and J by 0 bases, with 7 bases between. The germline CDR1 and CDR2 sequences are SGHNT and YYREEE (reference sequence). The CDR3 reads CASSLVGSSGNTIYF. CDR3 nucleotide sequence: TGTGCCAGCAGCTTGGTAGGGAGCTCTGGAAACACCATATATTTT.

The rearrangement links TRBV11-2 to TRBJ2-7; D might be TRBD2 (5 bases). CDR1 and CDR2 from the germline V gene are SGHAT and FQNNGV. This CDR3 contains 17 residues. Trimming removed 1 base at V and 0 bases at J, with 16 bases between. CDR3 loop: CASSLVGPRGSSYEQYF. DNA of the CDR3: TGTGCCAGCAGCTTAGTTGGGCCTCGTGGGAGCTCCTACGAGCAGTACTTC.

The genes are TRBV29-1 and TRBJ2-7; a possible D gene is TRBD1 (6 bases). Germline V gives CDR1 SQVTM, CDR2 ANQGSEA. V was clipped by 5 bases and J by 4 bases, with 12 bases between them. The CDR3 length is 12 residues. CDR3 in DNA: TGCAGCGTTCTGACGGGGACATACGAGCAGTACTTC. Translated, it gives CSVLTGTYEQYF.

The chain uses TRBV12-3 or TRBV12-4 and TRBJ2-5; TRBD2 agrees at 7 bases. The CDR3 sequence is 13 residues long. The trim removed 6 bases at V and 3 bases at J, leaving 4 bases unmatched. CDR3 amino acids: CASSPGGKETQYF. CDR3 bases: TGTGCCAGCAGCCCCGGGGGGAAAGAGACCCAGTACTTC.

This rearrangement joins TRBV28 to TRBJ2-3, with D uncertain. CDR1 and CDR2 (germline): MDHEN, SYDVKM. The CDR3 runs to 11 residues. With 5 bases removed from V and 10 bases from J, the gap between germline ends came to 10 bases. The CDR3 bases are TGTGCCAGCAGTCCCGACCAGGCGCAGTATTTT. This encodes CASSPDQAQYF.

V and J are TRBV6-5 and TRBJ2-1; D may be TRBD2 (6 bases). CDR1 is MNHEY and CDR2 is SVGAGI in the germline V gene. Trimming pared 2 bases from V and 6 bases from J, leaving 14 bases between. This CDR3 is built from 15 residues. For the CDR3, the DNA is TGTGCCAGCAGTTACGGGTCTAGCGACCGCAATGAGCAGTTCTTC. Protein sequence: CASSYGSSDRNEQFF.

This clone occurred once. This sequence joins TRBV29-1 and TRBJ2-1; a possible D gene is TRBD1 (5 bases). Germline loops: CDR1 SQVTM, CDR2 ANQGSEA. Trimming shortened V by 0 bases and J by 15 bases, and 12 bases separated the two germline ends. The CDR3 spans 11 residues. CDR3 coding DNA: TGCAGCGTTGAAGATCTAGGGGCATGGTTCTTC. Residues: CSVEDLGAWFF.